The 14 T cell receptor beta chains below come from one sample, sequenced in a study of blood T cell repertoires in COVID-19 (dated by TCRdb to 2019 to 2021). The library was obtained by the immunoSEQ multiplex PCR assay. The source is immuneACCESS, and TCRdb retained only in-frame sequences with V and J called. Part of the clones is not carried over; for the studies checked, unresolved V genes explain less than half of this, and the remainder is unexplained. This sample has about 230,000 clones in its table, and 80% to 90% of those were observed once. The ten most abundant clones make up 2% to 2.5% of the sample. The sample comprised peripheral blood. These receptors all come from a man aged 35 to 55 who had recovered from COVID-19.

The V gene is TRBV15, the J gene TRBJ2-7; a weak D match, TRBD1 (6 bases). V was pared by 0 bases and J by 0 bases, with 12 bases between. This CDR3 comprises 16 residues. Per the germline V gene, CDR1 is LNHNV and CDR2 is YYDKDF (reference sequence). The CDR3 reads CATSRDRVGASYEQYF. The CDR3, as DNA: TGTGCCACCAGCAGAGATCGTGTGGGGGCCTCCTACGAGCAGTACTTC. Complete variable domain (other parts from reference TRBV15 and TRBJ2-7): DAMVIQNPRYQVTQFGKPVTLSCSQTLNHNVMYWYQQKSSQAPKLLFHYYDKDFNNEADTPDNFQSRRPNTSFCFLDIRSPGLGDTAMYLCATSRDRVGASYEQYFGPGTRLTVT.

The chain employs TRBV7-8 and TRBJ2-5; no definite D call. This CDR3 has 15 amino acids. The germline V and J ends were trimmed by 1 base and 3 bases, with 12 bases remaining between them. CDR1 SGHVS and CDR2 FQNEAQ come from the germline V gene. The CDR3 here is CASSLEYPRKETQYF. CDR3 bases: TGTGCCAGCAGCTTAGAATATCCTAGGAAAGAGACCCAGTACTTC.

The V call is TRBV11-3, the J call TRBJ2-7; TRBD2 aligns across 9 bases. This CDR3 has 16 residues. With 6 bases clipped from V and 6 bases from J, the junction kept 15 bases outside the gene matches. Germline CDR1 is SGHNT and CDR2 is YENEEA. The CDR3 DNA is TGTGCCAGCAGGCTAGCGGGGCTCGGACGGGGCTTCGAGCAGTACTTC. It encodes CASRLAGLGRGFEQYF.

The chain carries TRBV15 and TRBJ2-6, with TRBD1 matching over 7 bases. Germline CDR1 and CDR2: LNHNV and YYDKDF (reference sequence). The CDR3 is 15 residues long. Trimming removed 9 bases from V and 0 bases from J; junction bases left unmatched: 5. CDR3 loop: CATGGSNSGANVLTF. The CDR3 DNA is TGTGCCACAGGGGGCTCCAACTCTGGGGCCAACGTCCTGACTTTC.

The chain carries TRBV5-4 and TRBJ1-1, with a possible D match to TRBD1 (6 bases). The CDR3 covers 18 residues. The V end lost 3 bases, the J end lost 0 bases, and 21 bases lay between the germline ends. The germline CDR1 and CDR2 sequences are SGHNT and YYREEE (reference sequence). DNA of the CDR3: TGTGCCAGCAGCTCGGCAACTTTCTTACAGGGACTGAACACTGAAGCTTTCTTT. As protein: CASSSATFLQGLNTEAFF.

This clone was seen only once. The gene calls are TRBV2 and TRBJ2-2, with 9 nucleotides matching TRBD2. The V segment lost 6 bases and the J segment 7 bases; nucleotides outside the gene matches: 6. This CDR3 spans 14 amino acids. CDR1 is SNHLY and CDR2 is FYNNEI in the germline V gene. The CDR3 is CASRGGTSYGELFF. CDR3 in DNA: TGTGCCAGCAGGGGAGGGACTAGCTACGGGGAGCTGTTTTTT.

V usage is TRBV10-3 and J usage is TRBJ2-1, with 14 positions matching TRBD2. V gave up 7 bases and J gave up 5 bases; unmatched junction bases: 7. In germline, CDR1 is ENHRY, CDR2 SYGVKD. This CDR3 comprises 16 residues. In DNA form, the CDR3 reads TGTGCCATCAAAGGGACTAGCGGGAGTGGCCACAATGAGCAGTTCTTC. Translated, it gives CAIKGTSGSGHNEQFF.

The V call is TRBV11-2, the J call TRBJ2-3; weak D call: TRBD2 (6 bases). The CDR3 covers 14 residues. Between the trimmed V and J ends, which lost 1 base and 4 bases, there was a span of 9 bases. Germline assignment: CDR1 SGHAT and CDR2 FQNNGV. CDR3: CASSLGGEADTQYF. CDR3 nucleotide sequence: TGTGCCAGCAGCTTAGGAGGGGAGGCAGATACGCAGTATTTT.

The chain's CDR3 is CASIGLAGDSTDTQYF. CDR3 nucleotide sequence: TGTGCCAGCATCGGACTAGCGGGGGACAGCACAGATACGCAGTATTTT. This sequence joins TRBV2 and TRBJ2-3, with 13 bases matching TRBD2. The germline CDR1 and CDR2 sequences are SNHLY and FYNNEI. V lost 7 bases and J lost 0; bases outside the gene matches: 4. This CDR3 region has 16 residues.

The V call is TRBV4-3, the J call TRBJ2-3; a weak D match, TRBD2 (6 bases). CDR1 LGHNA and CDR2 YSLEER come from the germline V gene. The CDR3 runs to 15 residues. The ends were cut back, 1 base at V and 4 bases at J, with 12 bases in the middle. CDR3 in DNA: TGCGCCAGCAGCCAAGTACGGACGGGAGCAGATACGCAGTATTTT. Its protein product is CASSQVRTGADTQYF.

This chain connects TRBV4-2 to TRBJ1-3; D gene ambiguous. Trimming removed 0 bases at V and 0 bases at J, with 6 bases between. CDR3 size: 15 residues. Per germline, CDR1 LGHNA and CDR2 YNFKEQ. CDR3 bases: TGTGCCAGCAGCCAAGATCCCAGCTCTGGAAACACCATATATTTT. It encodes CASSQDPSSGNTIYF.

Here the CDR3 DNA reads TGCGCCAGCAGTGTTGACCCGACCAGGGGGGAGCTGTTTTTT. Protein: CASSVDPTRGELFF. The J gene is TRBJ2-2, the V gene TRBV10-1; D not resolved. The CDR3 contains 14 residues. Germline loops: CDR1 WNHNN, CDR2 SYGVQD (reference sequence). Trimming removed 4 bases at V and 8 bases at J, with 14 bases between.

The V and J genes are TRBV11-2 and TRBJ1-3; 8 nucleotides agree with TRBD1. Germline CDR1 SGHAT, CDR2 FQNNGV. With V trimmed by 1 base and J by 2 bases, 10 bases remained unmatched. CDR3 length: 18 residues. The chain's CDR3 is CASSLVKGGTGTGNTIYF. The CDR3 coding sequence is TGTGCCAGCAGCTTAGTAAAAGGAGGGACAGGTACTGGAAACACCATATATTTT.

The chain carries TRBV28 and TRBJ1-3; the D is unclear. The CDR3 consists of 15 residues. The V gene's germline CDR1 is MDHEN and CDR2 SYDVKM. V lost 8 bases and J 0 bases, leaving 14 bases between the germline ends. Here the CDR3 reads CASGGPRNSGNTIYF. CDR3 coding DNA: TGTGCCAGCGGAGGTCCGCGGAACTCTGGAAACACCATATATTTT. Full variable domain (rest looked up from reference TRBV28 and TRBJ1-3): DVKVTQSSRYLVKRTGEKVFLECVQDMDHENMFWYRQDPGLGLRLIYFSYDVKMKEKGDIPEGYSVSREKKERFSLILESASTNQTSMYLCASGGPRNSGNTIYFGEGSWLTVV.